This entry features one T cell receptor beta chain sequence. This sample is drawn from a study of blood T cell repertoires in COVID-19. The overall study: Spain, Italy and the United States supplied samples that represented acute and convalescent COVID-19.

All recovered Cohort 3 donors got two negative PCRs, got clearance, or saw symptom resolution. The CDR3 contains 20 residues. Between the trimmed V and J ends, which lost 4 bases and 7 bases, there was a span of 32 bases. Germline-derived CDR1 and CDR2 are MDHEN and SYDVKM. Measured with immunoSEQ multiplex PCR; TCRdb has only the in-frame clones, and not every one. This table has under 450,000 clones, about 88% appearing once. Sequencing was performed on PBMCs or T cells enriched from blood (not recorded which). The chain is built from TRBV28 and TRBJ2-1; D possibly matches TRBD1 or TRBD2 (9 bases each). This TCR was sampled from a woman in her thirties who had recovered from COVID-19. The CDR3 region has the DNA TGTGCCAGCAGTTCCTCCGGGACAGGGCACCGGGCGGGAGGGCTAAATGAGCAGTTCTTC. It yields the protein CASSSSGTGHRAGGLNEQFF.